These 28 T cell receptor beta chains came from one sample sequenced in a study of blood T cells in healthy people across ages. Then a second PCR, running roughly 6 to 11 cycles, was carried out with a sample-barcoded 5' primer and a J-beta primer mix. One entry per CDR3 protein, called by TCRdb with MiXCR from the 5' RACE reads. The sample holds approximately 770,000 distinct CDR3 sequences, more than 45% seen once. Sequencing input: blood. The receptor source for this set is a man under 40 in good health.

CDR3 residues: CASSVASGNNEQFF. Here the CDR3 DNA reads TGTGCCAGCAGTGTGGCATCAGGCAACAATGAGCAGTTCTTC. The chain combines TRBV25-1 with TRBJ2-1; D remains unclear. The CDR3 spans 14 residues. Germline CDR1 reads MGHDK; CDR2 reads SYGVNS. The V gene lost 4 bases and the J gene lost 5 bases, with 12 bases spanning the gap.

The chain has TRBV7-2 and TRBJ2-4, with D uncertain. The J call may be in error: the DNA end matches TRBJ2-7 better. In germline, CDR1 is SGHTA, CDR2 FQGNSA. The CDR3 extends over 15 amino acids. The CDR3 sequence is CASSVVGGVSYEQYF. In DNA form, the CDR3 reads TGTGCCAGCAGCGTAGTTGGTGGGGTGTCCTACGAGCAGTACTTC.

The V gene is TRBV20-1, the J gene TRBJ1-5; D uncertain. V was pared by 0 bases and J by 0 bases, with 6 bases between. The CDR3 length is 14 residues. Germline V CDR1 and CDR2: DFQATT, SNEGSKA (reference sequence). CDR3 sequence: CSARDTNSNQPQHF. DNA of the CDR3: TGCAGTGCTAGAGACACAAATAGCAATCAGCCCCAGCATTTT.

J is TRBJ2-5 and V is TRBV6-5, with 7 bases fitting TRBD2. V was pared by 0 bases and J by 2 bases, with 6 bases of the junction left unmatched. Looked up from germline, CDR1 is MNHEY and CDR2 is SVGAGI. The CDR3 is 16 residues long. The CDR3 spells CASSYSIGGGQETQYF. The CDR3 DNA follows: TGTGCCAGCAGTTACTCGATCGGCGGGGGTCAAGAGACCCAGTACTTC.

The V and J genes are TRBV12-3 or TRBV12-4 and TRBJ1-2, with D possibly TRBD1 on 6 matching bases. Trimming pared 3 bases from V and 5 bases from J, leaving 13 bases between. This CDR3 spans 14 amino acids. The CDR3 protein is CASSLYPGQYGYTF. As DNA, the CDR3 is TGTGCCAGCAGTTTGTACCCTGGACAGTATGGCTACACCTTC.

This clonotype has a handful of counts. The V gene is TRBV7-2, the J gene TRBJ1-2; a possible D gene is TRBD1 (6 bases). Trimming took off 3 bases at V and 4 bases at J, with 12 bases between the two ends. From germline, CDR1 is SGHTA and CDR2 FQGNSA. This CDR3 comprises 14 residues. DNA for the CDR3: TGTGCCAGCAGCTTCGGACAGACCTTCTATGGCTACACCTTC. As protein: CASSFGQTFYGYTF.

The rearrangement joins TRBV30 to TRBJ2-4, with D possibly matching TRBD1 (6 bases). Looked up from germline, CDR1 is GTSNPN and CDR2 is SVGIG (reference sequence). The CDR3 loop spans 12 amino acids. V was shortened by 3 bases and J by 15 bases, with 18 bases between the two germline ends. This CDR3 reads CAWSPDTGMGYF. The CDR3 DNA reads as TGTGCCTGGAGCCCTGATACAGGGATGGGGTACTTC.

The CDR3 is CASSVGGGELFF. In DNA form, the CDR3 reads TGTGCCAGCAGCGTCGGTGGCGGGGAGCTGTTTTTT. V and J are TRBV9 and TRBJ2-2; D call uncertain. The CDR3 extends over 12 amino acids. Trimming pared 2 bases from V and 7 bases from J, leaving 6 bases between. CDR1 is SGDLS, CDR2 YYNGEE, per germline.

This clonotype appeared a few times. The rearrangement joins TRBV6-5 to TRBJ1-2; D is unclear. Germline CDR1 MNHEY, CDR2 SVGAGI. V shed 0 bases and J shed 3 bases, with 26 bases lying between them. CDR3 length equals 20 residues. As DNA, the CDR3 is TGTGCCAGCAGTTACTCGGACTATGGTCCCGGACTCCTCCACCACTATGGCTACACCTTC. Its translation is CASSYSDYGPGLLHHYGYTF.

This clonotype has just a few counts. This chain joins TRBV7-2 and TRBJ2-1, with 11 bases matching TRBD2. V was pared by 1 base and J by 6 bases, with 2 bases of the junction left unmatched. The CDR3 extends over 15 amino acids. Germline loops: CDR1 SGHTA, CDR2 FQGNSA. In DNA form, the CDR3 reads TGTGCCAGCAGCTTAGAAACTAGCGGGGGCAATGAGCAGTTCTTC. It specifies CASSLETSGGNEQFF.

V gene TRBV12-3 or TRBV12-4 combines with J gene TRBJ2-3; D might be TRBD2 (6 bases). CDR3 length: 16 amino acids. V gave up 0 bases and J gave up 0 bases, with 10 bases separating them. The CDR3 spells CASSLAAGPSTDTQYF. DNA for the CDR3: TGTGCCAGCAGTTTAGCGGCGGGGCCTAGCACAGATACGCAGTATTTT.

The V and J genes are TRBV7-2 and TRBJ2-3, with TRBD2 identical over 12 bases. Germline CDR1 is SGHTA and CDR2 is FQGNSA. V lost 5 bases and J lost 6; bases outside the gene matches: 9. The CDR3 is 16 amino acids. DNA for the CDR3: TGTGCCAGCAGCCTCGCGCTAGCGGGGGGGCAGGATACGCAGTATTTT. This gives the protein CASSLALAGGQDTQYF. The full variable domain, with the rest looked up from reference TRBV7-2 and TRBJ2-3, is GAGVSQSPSNKVTEKGKDVELRCDPISGHTALYWYRQSLGQGLEFLIYFQGNSAPDKSGLPSDRFSAERTGGSVSTLTIQRTQQEDSAVYLCASSLALAGGQDTQYFGPGTRLTVL.

V and J are TRBV27 and TRBJ2-7; 7 bases match TRBD1. The length of the CDR3 is 16 residues. The germline gives CDR1 MNHEY, CDR2 SMNVEV (reference sequence). With V trimmed by 5 bases and J by 2 bases, 12 bases remained unmatched. CDR3 region: CASSHLGTQGAYEQYF. The CDR3 coding sequence is TGTGCCAGCAGTCACCTAGGTACGCAGGGGGCCTACGAGCAGTACTTC.

V gene TRBV6-5 combines with J gene TRBJ1-2; TRBD1 aligns across 7 bases. This CDR3 is built from 15 residues. From germline, CDR1 is MNHEY and CDR2 SVGAGI. V lost 7 bases, J lost 4 bases, and 12 bases stayed unmatched. In nucleotides, the CDR3 is TGTGCCAGCACCAAAACGACAGGGAGTCTCTATGGCTACACCTTC. It specifies CASTKTTGSLYGYTF.

A few counts support this clonotype. The chain combines TRBV6-2 or TRBV6-3 with TRBJ2-1, with 9 bases lining up with TRBD1. The length of the CDR3 is 15 residues. Germline CDR1 reads MNHEY; CDR2 reads SVGEGT. The junction had 5 bases not matched to a gene; V was cut back by 0 bases and J by 8 bases. DNA of the CDR3: TGTGCCAGCAGTTACTCCAGGACAGGGGTTCATGAGCAGTTCTTC. As protein: CASSYSRTGVHEQFF.

The CDR3 nucleotides are TGTGCCAGCAGTTTCGGGGGGACTCATGAGCAGTTCTTC. The encoded protein is CASSFGGTHEQFF. This chain connects TRBV27 to TRBJ2-1; 7 bases align to TRBD2. Germline values: CDR1 MNHEY, CDR2 SMNVEV (reference sequence). Trimming cost V 3 bases and J 8 bases; bases outside gene matches: 4. The CDR3 consists of 13 residues.

The chain employs TRBV7-9 and TRBJ2-3, with D possibly being TRBD2 (5 bases). The germline V gene has CDR1 SEHNR and CDR2 FQNEAQ (reference sequence). The CDR3 loop spans 13 amino acids. Trimming removed 1 base from V and 13 bases from J, with 15 bases in between. CDR3 nucleotide sequence: TGTGCCAGCAGCTTAGATGGCAGGCCGGAGGAGTATTTT. Amino acids: CASSLDGRPEEYF.

The rearrangement uses TRBV20-1 and TRBJ2-4, with D unclear. The J call may not be correct, given that the DNA end is closer to TRBJ2-7. Germline V gene sequence: CDR1 DFQATT, CDR2 SNEGSKA (reference sequence). This CDR3 has 11 residues. CDR3 amino acids: CSARDSNEQYF. For the CDR3, the DNA is TGCAGTGCTAGAGATAGCAACGAGCAGTACTTC.

The chain combines TRBV20-1 with TRBJ2-3; D may match TRBD1 or TRBD2 (5 bases each). This CDR3 is 14 amino acids long. With 5 bases removed from V and 10 bases from J, the gap between germline ends came to 22 bases. CDR1 is DFQATT, CDR2 SNEGSKA, per germline (reference sequence). For the CDR3, the DNA is TGCAGTGCTCCAGCAGGGATTATTACCGGGGCGCAGTATTTT. This sequence encodes CSAPAGIITGAQYF.

This clonotype was observed a handful of times. The chain joins TRBV3-1 to TRBJ2-7; D is unresolved. The germline V gene encodes CDR1 LGHDT and CDR2 YNNKEL (reference sequence). V was pared by 6 bases and J by 7 bases, with 13 bases between. CDR3 length equals 12 residues. This CDR3 is CASSSAGTEQYF. Here the CDR3 DNA reads TGTGCCAGCAGTTCCGCCGGAACTGAGCAGTACTTC.

The chain couples TRBV20-1 to TRBJ2-7, with D perhaps given as TRBD1 or TRBD2 (6 bases each). The germline V gene encodes CDR1 DFQATT and CDR2 SNEGSKA (reference sequence). Trimming cost V 8 bases and J 3 bases, with 17 bases left between them. CDR3 length: 13 amino acids. DNA of the CDR3: TGCAGTACAAAACAGGGAGGACACTACGAGCAGTACTTC. Translated, it gives CSTKQGGHYEQYF.

This clonotype was observed a single time. The CDR3 loop reads CASRDLAGGRETQYF. CDR3 DNA: TGTGCCAGCAGAGATCTAGCGGGGGGAAGGGAGACCCAGTACTTC. The chain couples TRBV3-1 to TRBJ2-7; 11 nucleotides agree with TRBD2. The end of the DNA fits TRBJ2-5 better, so the J call may be wrong. The CDR3 is 15 residues long. From germline, CDR1 is LGHDT and CDR2 YNNKEL (reference sequence).

There are many counts of this clonotype. The chain has TRBV4-1 and TRBJ2-1; D is possibly TRBD1 (5 bases). Trimming took off 0 bases at V and 3 bases at J, with 12 bases between the two ends. The CDR3 runs 16 residues. CDR1 MGHRA and CDR2 YSYEKL come from the germline V gene. The CDR3 sequence is CASSQDDSQIYNEQFF. CDR3 sequence (DNA): TGCGCCAGCAGCCAAGACGACAGCCAAATCTACAATGAGCAGTTCTTC.

This clonotype has more than one count but fewer than ten. The chain is built from TRBV15 and TRBJ2-7; 8 bases are a match to TRBD1. The germline gives CDR1 LNHNV, CDR2 YYDKDF (reference sequence). The CDR3 spans 14 residues. After removal of 5 bases from V and 6 bases from J, the junction contained 9 bases not matched to a gene. The CDR3 loop is CATSGGDRLGEQYF. The CDR3, as DNA: TGTGCCACCAGCGGAGGGGACAGGTTAGGCGAGCAGTACTTC.

The gene calls are TRBV9 and TRBJ2-6; perhaps TRBD1 as D (7 bases). The germline V and J ends were trimmed by 0 bases and 4 bases, with 17 bases remaining between them. CDR3 size: 18 residues. The V gene's germline CDR1 is SGDLS and CDR2 YYNGEE. CDR3 nucleotide sequence: TGTGCCAGCAGCGTAGCTAAGGCAGGGGGGTCCGGGGCCAACGTCCTGACTTTC. It translates to CASSVAKAGGSGANVLTF.

This chain joins TRBV27 and TRBJ1-4; no clear D gene. The CDR3 consists of 13 residues. Per germline, CDR1 MNHEY and CDR2 SMNVEV (reference sequence). Trimming took off 5 bases at V and 5 bases at J, with 9 bases between the two ends. The CDR3 coding sequence is TGTGCCAGCAGTCCGGTCCCGAATGAAAAACTGTTTTTT. Its protein product is CASSPVPNEKLFF.

At least ten counts were recorded for this clonotype. The rearrangement links TRBV6-5 to TRBJ2-3; D gene ambiguous. This CDR3 is built from 15 residues. The germline V gene encodes CDR1 MNHEY and CDR2 SVGAGI. Trimming took off 5 bases at V and 1 base at J, with 13 bases between the two ends. The CDR3 DNA follows: TGTGCCAGCAGTAATGGGTATTCCGGCACAGATACGCAGTATTTT. Its protein is CASSNGYSGTDTQYF.

This clonotype was picked up a small number of times. The chain uses TRBV7-9 and TRBJ2-7, with 13 nucleotides matching TRBD2. The CDR3 consists of 17 residues. Germline V CDR1 and CDR2: SEHNR, FQNEAQ (reference sequence). V dropped 6 bases and J dropped 7; count of bases not matched to a gene: 15. CDR3 region: CASSSNGLAGAYNEQYF. CDR3 in DNA: TGTGCCAGCAGTTCCAACGGACTAGCGGGAGCCTACAATGAGCAGTACTTC.